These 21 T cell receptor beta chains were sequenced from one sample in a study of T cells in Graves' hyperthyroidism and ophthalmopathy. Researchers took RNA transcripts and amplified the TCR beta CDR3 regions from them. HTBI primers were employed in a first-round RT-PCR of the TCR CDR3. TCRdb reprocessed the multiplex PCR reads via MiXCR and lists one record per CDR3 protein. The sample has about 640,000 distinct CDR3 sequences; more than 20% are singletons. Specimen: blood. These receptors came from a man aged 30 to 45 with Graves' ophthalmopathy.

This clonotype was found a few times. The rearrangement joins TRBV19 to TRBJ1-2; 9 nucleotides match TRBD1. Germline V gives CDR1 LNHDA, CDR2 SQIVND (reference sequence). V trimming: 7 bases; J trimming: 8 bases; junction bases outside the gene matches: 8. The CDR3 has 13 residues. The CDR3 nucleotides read TGTGCCAGTACCGACCGACAGGGGGGAGGCTACACCTTC. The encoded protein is CASTDRQGGGYTF.

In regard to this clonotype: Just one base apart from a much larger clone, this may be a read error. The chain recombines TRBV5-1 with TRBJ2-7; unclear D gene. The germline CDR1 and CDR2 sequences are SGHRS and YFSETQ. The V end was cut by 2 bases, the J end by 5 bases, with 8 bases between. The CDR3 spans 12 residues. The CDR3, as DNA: TGCGCCAGCAGCTTCCAGCCCCACGAGCAGTACTTC. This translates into CASSFQPHEQYF.

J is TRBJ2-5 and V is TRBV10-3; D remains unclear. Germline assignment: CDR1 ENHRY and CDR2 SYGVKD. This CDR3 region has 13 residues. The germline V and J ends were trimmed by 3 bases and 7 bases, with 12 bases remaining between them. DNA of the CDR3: TGTGCCATCAGTGATAGTCTAGATGTGACCCAGTACTTC. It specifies CAISDSLDVTQYF.

The chain's CDR3 is CASSFRRESLKTSLRTDTQYF. Written as DNA, the CDR3 is TGTGCCAGCAGTTTCCGCAGGGAGTCCTTAAAGACTAGTCTCCGCACAGATACGCAGTATTTT. The V call is TRBV27, the J call TRBJ2-3; tentatively, D is TRBD2 (6 bases). Germline CDR1 reads MNHEY; CDR2 reads SMNVEV (reference sequence). The ends were cut back, 3 bases at V and 1 base at J, with 29 bases in the middle. This CDR3 is 21 amino acids long.

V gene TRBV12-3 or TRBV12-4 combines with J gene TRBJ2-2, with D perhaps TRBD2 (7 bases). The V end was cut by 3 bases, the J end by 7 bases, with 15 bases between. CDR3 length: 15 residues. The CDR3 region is CASSFRGRADGELFF. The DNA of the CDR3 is TGTGCCAGCAGTTTTAGGGGGAGGGCCGACGGGGAGCTGTTTTTT.

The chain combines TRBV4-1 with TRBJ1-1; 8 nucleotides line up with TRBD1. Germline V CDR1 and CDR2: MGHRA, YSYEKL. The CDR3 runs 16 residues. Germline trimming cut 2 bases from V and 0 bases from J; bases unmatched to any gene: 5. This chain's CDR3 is CASSQQTGGLNTEAFF. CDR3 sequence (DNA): TGCGCCAGCAGCCAACAAACAGGGGGATTGAACACTGAAGCTTTCTTT.

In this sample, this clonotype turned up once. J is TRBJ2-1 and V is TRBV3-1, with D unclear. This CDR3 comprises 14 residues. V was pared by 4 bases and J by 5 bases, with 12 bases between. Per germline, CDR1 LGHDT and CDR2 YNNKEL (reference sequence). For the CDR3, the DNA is TGTGCCAGCAGCCCCTTAGGAAGCCACAATGAGCAGTTCTTC. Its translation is CASSPLGSHNEQFF.

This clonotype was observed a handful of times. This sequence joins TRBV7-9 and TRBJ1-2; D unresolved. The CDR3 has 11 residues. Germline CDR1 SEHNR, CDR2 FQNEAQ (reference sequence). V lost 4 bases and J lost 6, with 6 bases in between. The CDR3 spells CASSSVDGYTF. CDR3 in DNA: TGTGCCAGCAGCTCAGTAGATGGCTACACCTTC.

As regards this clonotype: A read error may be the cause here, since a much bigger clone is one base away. CDR3 nucleotides: TGCGCCAGCAGCCGAGCGGGGGGACACTCCTACAATGAGCAGTTCTTC. Translation gives CASSRAGGHSYNEQFF. The chain couples TRBV5-1 to TRBJ2-1; 9 positions match TRBD2. CDR1 and CDR2 from the germline V gene are SGHRS and YFSETQ. V lost 4 bases, J lost 0 bases, and 5 bases stayed unmatched. The CDR3 totals 16 residues.

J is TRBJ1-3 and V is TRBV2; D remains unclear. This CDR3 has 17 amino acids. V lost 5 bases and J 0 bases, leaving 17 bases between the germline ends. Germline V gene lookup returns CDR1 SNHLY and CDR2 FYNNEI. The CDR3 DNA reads TGTGCCAGCAGTTACTCGAAACAGAAGTTCTCTGGAAACACCATATATTTT. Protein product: CASSYSKQKFSGNTIYF.

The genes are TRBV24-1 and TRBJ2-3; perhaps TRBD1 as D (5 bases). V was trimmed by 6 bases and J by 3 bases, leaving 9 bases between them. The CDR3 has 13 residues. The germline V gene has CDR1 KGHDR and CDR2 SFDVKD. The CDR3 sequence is CATSQGLTDTQYF. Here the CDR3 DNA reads TGTGCCACCAGTCAGGGTTTGACAGATACGCAGTATTTT.

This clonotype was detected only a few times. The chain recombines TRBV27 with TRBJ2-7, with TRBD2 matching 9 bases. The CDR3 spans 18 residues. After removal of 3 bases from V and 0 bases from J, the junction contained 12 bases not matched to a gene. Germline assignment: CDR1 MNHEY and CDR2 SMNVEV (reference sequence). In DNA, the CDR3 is TGTGCCAGCAGTTTTCGTGGGACTAGCCGTTTGAGCTCCTACGAGCAGTACTTC. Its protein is CASSFRGTSRLSSYEQYF.

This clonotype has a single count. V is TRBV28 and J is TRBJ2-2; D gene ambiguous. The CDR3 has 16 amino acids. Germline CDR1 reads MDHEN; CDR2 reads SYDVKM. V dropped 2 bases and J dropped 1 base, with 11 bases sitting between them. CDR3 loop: CASSLVGKKNTGELFF. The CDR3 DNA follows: TGTGCCAGCAGTTTAGTCGGCAAAAAGAACACCGGGGAGCTGTTTTTT. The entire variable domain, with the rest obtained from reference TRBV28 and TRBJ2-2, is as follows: DVKVTQSSRYLVKRTGEKVFLECVQDMDHENMFWYRQDPGLGLRLIYFSYDVKMKEKGDIPEGYSVSREKKERFSLILESASTNQTSMYLCASSLVGKKNTGELFFGEGSRLTVL.

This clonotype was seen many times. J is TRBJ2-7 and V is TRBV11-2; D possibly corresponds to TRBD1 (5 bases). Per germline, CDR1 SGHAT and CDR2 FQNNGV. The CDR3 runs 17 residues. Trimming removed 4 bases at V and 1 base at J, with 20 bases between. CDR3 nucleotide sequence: TGTGCCAGCAGCTCCTTTCCTCAGGGAAAGGGGTCCTACGAGCAGTACTTC. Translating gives CASSSFPQGKGSYEQYF.

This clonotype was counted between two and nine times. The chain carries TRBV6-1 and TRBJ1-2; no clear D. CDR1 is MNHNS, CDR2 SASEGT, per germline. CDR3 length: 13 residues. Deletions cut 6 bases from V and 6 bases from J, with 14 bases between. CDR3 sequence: CASSWILIDGYTF. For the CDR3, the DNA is TGTGCCAGCAGCTGGATCCTCATTGATGGCTACACCTTC.

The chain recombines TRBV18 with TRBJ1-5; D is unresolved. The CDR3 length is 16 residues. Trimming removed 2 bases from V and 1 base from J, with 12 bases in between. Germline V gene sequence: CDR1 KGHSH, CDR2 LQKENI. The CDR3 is CASSPMSGRSNQPQHF. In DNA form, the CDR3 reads TGTGCCAGCTCACCAATGTCCGGACGGAGCAATCAGCCCCAGCATTTT.

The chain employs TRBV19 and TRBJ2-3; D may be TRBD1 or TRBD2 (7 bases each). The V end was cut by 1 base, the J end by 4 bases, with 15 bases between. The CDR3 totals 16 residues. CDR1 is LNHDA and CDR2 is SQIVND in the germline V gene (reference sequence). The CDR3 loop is CASSIGAGGVADTQYF. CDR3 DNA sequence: TGTGCCAGTAGTATAGGTGCAGGGGGGGTCGCAGATACGCAGTATTTT.

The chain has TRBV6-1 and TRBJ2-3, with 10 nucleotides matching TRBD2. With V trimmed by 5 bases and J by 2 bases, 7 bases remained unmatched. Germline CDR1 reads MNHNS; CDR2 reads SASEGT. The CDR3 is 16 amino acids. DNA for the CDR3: TGTGCCAGCAGTCAAGGACTAGCGGCCCACACAGATACGCAGTATTTT. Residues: CASSQGLAAHTDTQYF.

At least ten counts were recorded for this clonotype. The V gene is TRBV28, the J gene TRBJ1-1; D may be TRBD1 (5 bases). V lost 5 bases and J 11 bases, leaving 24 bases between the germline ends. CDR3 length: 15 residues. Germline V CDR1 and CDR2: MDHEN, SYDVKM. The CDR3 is CASSVTLSSVAGAFF. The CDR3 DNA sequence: TGTGCCAGCAGTGTCACTCTCTCAAGTGTTGCAGGGGCTTTCTTT.

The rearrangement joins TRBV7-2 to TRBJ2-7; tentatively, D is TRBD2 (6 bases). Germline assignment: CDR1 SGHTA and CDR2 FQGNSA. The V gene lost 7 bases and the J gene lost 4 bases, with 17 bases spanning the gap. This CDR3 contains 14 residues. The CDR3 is CASNSWLGGYEQYF. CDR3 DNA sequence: TGTGCCAGCAACTCCTGGCTGGGGGGTTACGAGCAGTACTTC. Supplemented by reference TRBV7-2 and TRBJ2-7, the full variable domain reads GAGVSQSPSNKVTEKGKDVELRCDPISGHTALYWYRQSLGQGLEFLIYFQGNSAPDKSGLPSDRFSAERTGGSVSTLTIQRTQQEDSAVYLCASNSWLGGYEQYFGPGTRLTVT.

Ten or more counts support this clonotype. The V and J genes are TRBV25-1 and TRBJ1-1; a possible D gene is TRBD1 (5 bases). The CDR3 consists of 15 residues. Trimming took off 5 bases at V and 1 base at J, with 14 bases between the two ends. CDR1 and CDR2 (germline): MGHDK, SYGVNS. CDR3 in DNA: TGTGCCAGCAGTTGGGCGGCAGGGCGGAACACTGAAGCTTTCTTT. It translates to CASSWAAGRNTEAFF.